This T cell receptor (beta chain) is drawn from a study of blood T cell repertoires in COVID-19. Study details: Collection of acute and convalescent COVID-19 samples took place in the United States, Italy and Spain. The analysed material was cDNA or gDNA that came from T cells, B-cell-depleted T cells, or PBMCs.

Under the authors' procedure: By means of reference gene primer amplification, nucleated cell counts were estimated. Repertoires were generated with immunoSEQ multiplex PCR, while TCRdb's copy carries only in-frame clones and drops some. V and J calls and clone size follow that table, whereas D and trimming were derived from the DNA. The table lists 140,000 or so clones, around 76% of them singletons. Germline-derived CDR1 and CDR2 are SGHRS and YFSETQ. The length of the CDR3 is 17 residues. V lost 0 bases and J lost 5, with 18 bases in between. Sequenced: peripheral blood. This clonotype was obtained from a man aged 55 to 70 with acute or convalescent COVID-19. The rearrangement links TRBV5-1 to TRBJ2-1; D might be TRBD2 (5 bases). CDR3 sequence reads: CASSLGRSGSKDNEQFF. CDR3 nucleotide sequence: TGCGCCAGCAGCTTGGGGCGCTCGGGGAGTAAAGACAATGAGCAGTTCTTC.